A single sample is the source of the 3 T cell receptor beta chains below, sequenced in a study of blood T cells in healthy people across ages (dated by TCRdb to the mid-2010s). The receptor library was made with 5' RACE. The sequencer was an Illumina HiSeq 2500. A second 7 to 11 cycle PCR used a sample-barcoded 5' primer and a J-beta primer mix. The public reads were run again by TCRdb, first through fastp at Q25 and then through MiXCR, and only productive beta chains were kept. Each entry merges the rows of one CDR3 protein and shows their most common DNA and genes. This sample has some 1.5 million distinct CDR3 sequences in its table, and about 28% of those were observed once. The ten largest clones take up less than 9.5% of the sample. The sequenced material came from blood. All receptors come from a woman under 40 in good health.

This clonotype occurred a few times. V usage is TRBV5-1 and J usage is TRBJ1-6, with D possibly TRBD1 on 6 matching bases. The V end lost 0 bases, the J end lost 9 bases, and 10 bases lay between the germline ends. The CDR3 spans 14 residues. CDR1 is SGHRS, CDR2 YFSETQ, per germline. CDR3 bases: TGCGCCAGCAGCTTGGTGGACAGTTCTTCACCCCTCCACTTT. Translating it yields CASSLVDSSSPLHF.

This clonotype was counted between two and nine times. The chain recombines TRBV10-3 with TRBJ1-2; D unresolved. V was clipped by 2 bases and J by 8 bases, with 18 bases between them. Germline V gene data show CDR1 as ENHRY and CDR2 as SYGVKD. CDR3 size: 15 residues. This CDR3 is CAISENAATIQGYTF. The CDR3 bases are TGTGCCATCAGTGAGAACGCCGCGACCATCCAAGGCTACACCTTC.

This clonotype was seen a handful of times. The chain employs TRBV28 and TRBJ2-3; D may be TRBD2 (6 bases). The CDR3 has 14 amino acids. V was trimmed by 7 bases and J by 2 bases, leaving 13 bases between them. The germline V gene encodes CDR1 MDHEN and CDR2 SYDVKM. CDR3 nucleotide sequence: TGTGCCAGCACCCGGGGACTTACCACAGATACGCAGTATTTT. Translating gives CASTRGLTTDTQYF.